Listed below are T cell receptor beta chains from one sample, sequenced in a study of blood T cell repertoires in COVID-19. Using immunoSEQ multiplex PCR, the repertoire was profiled, and TCRdb retains in-frame clones only, with some absent. The sample includes approximately 220,000 clones, 70% to 90% of them seen just once. Sequenced material: peripheral blood. The receptors originated from a man aged 40-49 years with acute or convalescent COVID-19. The CDR3 runs from the conserved cysteine through the conserved F or W. A D gene is named only where the DNA matches it firmly. Clone size is stated in some rows and not others, as once, few, many or a class when expanded.

j_call v_call clone_size d_call cdr3_aa cdr3_nt
TRBJ1-1 TRBV7-9 . TRBD1 CASVRTGAGNTEAFF TGTGCCAGCGTGCGCACAGGGGCGGGTAACACTGAAGCTTTCTTT
TRBJ2-1 TRBV18 once . CASSSELRDTVVEQFF TGTGCCAGCTCTTCCGAACTCCGGGACACCGTTGTAGAGCAGTTCTTC
TRBJ1-5 TRBV6-4 . TRBD1 CASSYRGHQPQHF TGTGCCAGCAGTTACAGGGGCCATCAGCCCCAGCATTTT
TRBJ1-1 TRBV7-2 . . CASSTQADTEAFF TGTGCCAGCAGCACACAGGCGGACACTGAAGCTTTCTTT
TRBJ1-4 TRBV7-2 once . CASSLNRGAGEKLFF TGTGCCAGCAGCTTAAATCGGGGGGCCGGTGAAAAACTGTTTTTT
TRBJ2-1 TRBV5-1 . TRBD2 CASSVPGLAGPRDYNEQFF TGCGCCAGCAGCGTGCCGGGACTAGCGGGCCCGAGGGACTACAATGAGCAGTTCTTC
TRBJ2-1 TRBV14 . . CASSQDLGPQGSPYNEQFF TGTGCCAGCAGCCAAGATCTTGGACCCCAGGGAAGTCCCTACAATGAGCAGTTCTTC
TRBJ1-2 TRBV20-1 . . CSAFGQYGYTF TGCAGTGCTTTCGGACAGTATGGCTACACCTTC
TRBJ1-5 TRBV3-1/TRBV3-2 . TRBD1 CASSQAGRGQNQPQHF TGTGCCAGCAGCCAAGCTGGCAGGGGGCAGAATCAGCCCCAGCATTTT
TRBJ2-2 TRBV5-1 . . CASSLASYSNTGELFF TGCGCCAGCAGCTTGGCCTCCTATTCGAACACCGGGGAGCTGTTTTTT
TRBJ2-3 TRBV7-2 . TRBD2 CASSPPGRAGDTQYF TGTGCCAGCAGCCCCCCCGGGAGGGCGGGAGATACGCAGTATTTT
TRBJ2-3 TRBV20-1 . TRBD2 CSASPLTSGPSTDTQYF TGCAGTGCTAGTCCCTTGACTAGCGGGCCGAGCACAGATACGCAGTATTTT
TRBJ1-2 TRBV2 . . CASIPTETNYGYTF TGTGCCAGCATCCCGACAGAAACTAACTATGGCTACACCTTC
TRBJ2-7 TRBV27 . TRBD1 CASSFRSTPGPGGYEQYF TGTGCCAGCAGTTTTCGCTCTACTCCGGGACCAGGGGGCTACGAGCAGTACTTC
TRBJ1-2 TRBV11-2 . . CASSFTDYGYTF TGTGCCAGCAGCTTCACAGACTATGGCTACACCTTC
TRBJ1-4 TRBV14 . . CASSQGGYSKLFF TGTGCCAGCAGCCAAGGGGGCTATTCAAAACTGTTTTTT
TRBJ2-7 TRBV28 . TRBD2 CASPMGGYEQYF TGTGCCAGCCCAATGGGGGGGTACGAGCAGTACTTC
TRBJ1-2 TRBV2 . TRBD1 CASSEARTGGGYTF TGTGCCAGCAGTGAAGCGCGGACAGGGGGTGGCTACACCTTC
TRBJ2-1 TRBV6-5 once TRBD1 CASRRGGGSYEQFF TGTGCCAGTAGGAGAGGGGGCGGTAGTTATGAGCAGTTCTTC
TRBJ2-7 TRBV29-1 . . CSVVSDYEQYF TGCAGCGTTGTATCAGACTACGAGCAGTACTTC
TRBJ1-2 TRBV12-3/TRBV12-4 . . CASNSPGYYGYTF TGTGCCAGCAACAGTCCAGGGTACTATGGCTACACCTTC
TRBJ1-2 TRBV3-1/TRBV3-2 . . CASSQRWGGGENYGYTF TGTGCCAGCAGCCAAAGATGGGGAGGAGGGGAGAACTATGGCTACACCTTC
TRBJ1-4 TRBV6-5 . . CASSYTRHPTNEKLFF TGTGCCAGCAGTTACACTCGCCACCCAACTAATGAAAAACTGTTTTTT
TRBJ2-3 TRBV7-9 . TRBD2 CASGNSGRSTDTQYF TGTGCCAGCGGAAATAGCGGGAGGAGCACAGATACGCAGTATTTT
TRBJ2-7 TRBV6-6 . . CASSYSQGRTYEQYF TGTGCCAGCAGTTACTCCCAGGGTAGGACCTACGAGCAGTACTTC
TRBJ2-2 TRBV7-2 . . CASSLGTFTGELFF TGTGCCAGCAGCTTAGGGACTTTCACCGGGGAGCTGTTTTTT
TRBJ2-1 TRBV7-6 . . CASSSPLYPSYNEQFF TGTGCCAGCAGCTCCCCCCTCTACCCTTCCTACAATGAGCAGTTCTTC
TRBJ2-1 TRBV5-1 . . CASRAVLQPNEQFF TGCGCCAGCAGAGCGGTCCTACAACCCAATGAGCAGTTCTTC
TRBJ2-6 TRBV28 . . CATAASSGANVLTF TGTGCCACTGCGGCGAGCTCTGGGGCCAACGTCCTGACTTTC
TRBJ1-5 TRBV16 . . CASTLTESNQPQHF TGTGCCAGCACCCTGACGGAGAGCAATCAGCCCCAGCATTTT
TRBJ2-2 TRBV11-2 . . CASSLDRTYWTGELFF TGTGCCAGCAGCTTAGATCGCACCTATTGGACCGGGGAGCTGTTTTTT
TRBJ2-3 TRBV5-1 . . CASSWRGASDDTQYF TGCGCCAGCAGCTGGCGAGGGGCTAGCGACGATACGCAGTATTTT
TRBJ2-3 TRBV7-2 . . CASSLQRQGTDTQYF TGTGCCAGCAGCTTACAACGCCAGGGCACAGATACGCAGTATTTT
TRBJ2-1 TRBV2 . . CASIRGQYNEQFF TGTGCCAGCATCAGAGGACAGTACAATGAGCAGTTCTTC
TRBJ1-1 TRBV7-3 . . CASSPGPSSMNTEAFF TGTGCCAGCAGCCCTGGGCCCAGCTCGATGAACACTGAAGCTTTCTTT
TRBJ2-1 TRBV7-7 . . CASSPTGVRYNEQFF TGTGCTAGCAGCCCAACGGGAGTTAGATACAATGAGCAGTTCTTC
TRBJ2-2 TRBV6-5 . . CASRQGWDTGELFF TGTGCCAGCAGGCAGGGTTGGGACACCGGGGAGCTGTTTTTT